The rows below give T cell receptor beta chains drawn from one sample of a study of siplizumab effects on memory and regulatory T cells. The table came from immunoSEQ multiplex PCR; TCRdb's copy has only in-frame clones and leaves some out. This table has about 120,000 clones, about 94% appearing once. The sample comprised non-Treg CD4+ T cells sorted from blood. Receptors originate from a human donor in good health. Both conserved end residues are trimmed from each CDR3. Each record gives: D gene, J gene, V gene, CDR3 protein. D genes are given only for firm matches.

D: NA; J: TRBJ1-5; V: TRBV6-5; CDR3: ASSYKSGNQPQH
D: TRBD2; J: TRBJ2-7; V: TRBV6-5; CDR3: ASSFGLAENYEQY
D: TRBD2; J: TRBJ2-2; V: TRBV18; CDR3: ASSPGTSGTNAGELF
D: NA; J: TRBJ2-5; V: TRBV5-1; CDR3: ASSGGLQETQY
D: NA; J: TRBJ1-3; V: TRBV5-1; CDR3: ASSSAGPYSGNTIY
D: NA; J: TRBJ1-3; V: TRBV6-1; CDR3: ASALLMGNTIY
D: NA; J: TRBJ2-7; V: TRBV21-1; CDR3: ASRRDPDTYEQY
D: NA; J: TRBJ2-4; V: TRBV5-1; CDR3: ASSLLTEKNIQY
D: TRBD2; J: TRBJ2-5; V: TRBV10-3; CDR3: AISEAGGRMETQY
D: TRBD1; J: TRBJ1-1; V: TRBV29-1; CDR3: SVSTGRNTEAF
D: NA; J: TRBJ2-3; V: TRBV5-5; CDR3: ASSLVNMGFTDTQY
D: NA; J: TRBJ1-5; V: TRBV10-3; CDR3: AISVQGGNQPQH
D: NA; J: TRBJ2-3; V: TRBV9; CDR3: ASSVEYTGATDTQY
D: NA; J: TRBJ2-2; V: TRBV5-5; CDR3: ASSLAWRATGELF
D: NA; J: TRBJ2-1; V: TRBV2; CDR3: ASTPRDLAASYNEQF
D: NA; J: TRBJ2-3; V: TRBV10-1; CDR3: ASSDWGSGSTDTQY
D: NA; J: TRBJ2-3; V: TRBV9; CDR3: ASSVRNRDSDTQY
D: NA; J: TRBJ2-7; V: TRBV6-5; CDR3: ASSYREQGYEQY
D: NA; J: TRBJ2-5; V: TRBV10-2; CDR3: ASSETAFQETQY
D: NA; J: TRBJ1-1; V: TRBV9; CDR3: ASSVSPGNTEAF
D: TRBD1; J: TRBJ1-1; V: TRBV4-1; CDR3: ASSQEPGQGNTEAF
D: NA; J: TRBJ2-2; V: TRBV5-1; CDR3: ASEPGLNLPGELF
D: TRBD2; J: TRBJ2-1; V: TRBV7-3; CDR3: ASSRSGGSYNEQF
D: TRBD2; J: TRBJ2-5; V: TRBV19; CDR3: ASSSSGGQETQY
D: NA; J: TRBJ2-7; V: TRBV11-2; CDR3: ASGSYEQY
D: NA; J: TRBJ2-2; V: TRBV27; CDR3: ASSSRVPNTGELF
D: TRBD1; J: TRBJ1-3; V: TRBV12-5; CDR3: ASGQGQGGGNTIY
D: NA; J: TRBJ2-7; V: TRBV6-6; CDR3: ASSVPGVYEQY
D: NA; J: TRBJ2-1; V: TRBV29-1; CDR3: SVDGRSDSTYNEQF
D: TRBD2; J: TRBJ2-1; V: TRBV4-2; CDR3: ASSQDLAGGPLSNEQF
D: NA; J: TRBJ1-5; V: TRBV6-5; CDR3: ASSYRGETSIQPQH
D: TRBD1; J: TRBJ2-2; V: TRBV5-5; CDR3: ASSLAPTGFTGELF
D: NA; J: TRBJ2-7; V: TRBV11-2; CDR3: ASSFIGMRQQY
D: NA; J: TRBJ1-1; V: TRBV7-2; CDR3: ASSFSKTGHTEAF
D: NA; J: TRBJ2-2; V: TRBV6-4; CDR3: ASSDSEAFGELF
D: TRBD2; J: TRBJ2-3; V: TRBV5-1; CDR3: ASSLGTSGVETDTQY
D: NA; J: TRBJ2-4; V: TRBV14; CDR3: ASSQDQGREY
D: TRBD1; J: TRBJ1-4; V: TRBV28; CDR3: ASTFRGRGEKLF
D: TRBD2; J: TRBJ2-5; V: TRBV18; CDR3: ASSPPSGGKETQY
D: TRBD2; J: TRBJ2-3; V: TRBV18; CDR3: ASSPISSGGTLSTDTQY
D: NA; J: TRBJ2-7; V: TRBV27; CDR3: ARTGTPTYEQY
D: NA; J: TRBJ1-1; V: TRBV7-9; CDR3: ASSGQANLNTEAF
D: NA; J: TRBJ1-2; V: TRBV5-1; CDR3: ASSLGQAAYGYT
D: NA; J: TRBJ1-3; V: TRBV30; CDR3: ASGSDPFGNTIY
D: TRBD1; J: TRBJ1-1; V: TRBV10-3; CDR3: AITVQGANTEAF
D: NA; J: TRBJ2-5; V: TRBV15; CDR3: ATSRDRARETQY
D: TRBD1; J: TRBJ1-5; V: TRBV5-1; CDR3: ASSSVPGGGQPQH
D: TRBD2; J: TRBJ2-3; V: TRBV4-1; CDR3: ASSQTSGTSGRKRDTQY
D: NA; J: TRBJ2-7; V: TRBV6-1; CDR3: ATISGRSPDEQY
D: NA; J: TRBJ2-2; V: TRBV5-5; CDR3: ASSSGVVTGELF
D: NA; J: TRBJ1-2; V: TRBV7-2; CDR3: ASSLFERADLNYGYT